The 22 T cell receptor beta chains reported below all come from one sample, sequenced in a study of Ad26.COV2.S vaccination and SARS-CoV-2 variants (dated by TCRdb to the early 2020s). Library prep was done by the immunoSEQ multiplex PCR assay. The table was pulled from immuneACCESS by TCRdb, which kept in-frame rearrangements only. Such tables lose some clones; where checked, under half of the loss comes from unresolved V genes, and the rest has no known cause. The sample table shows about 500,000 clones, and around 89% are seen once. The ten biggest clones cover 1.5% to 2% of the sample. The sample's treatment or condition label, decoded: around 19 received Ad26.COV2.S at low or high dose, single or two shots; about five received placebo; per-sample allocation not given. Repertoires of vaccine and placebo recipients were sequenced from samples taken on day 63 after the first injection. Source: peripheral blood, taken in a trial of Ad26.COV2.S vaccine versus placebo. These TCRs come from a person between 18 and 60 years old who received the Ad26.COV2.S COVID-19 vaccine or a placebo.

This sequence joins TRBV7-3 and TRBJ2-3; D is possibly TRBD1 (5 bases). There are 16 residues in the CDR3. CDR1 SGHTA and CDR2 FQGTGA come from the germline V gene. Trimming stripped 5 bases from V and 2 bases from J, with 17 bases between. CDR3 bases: TGTGCCAGCAGCCCGCAGGGATCGCGACCCACAGATACGCAGTATTTT. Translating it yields CASSPQGSRPTDTQYF.

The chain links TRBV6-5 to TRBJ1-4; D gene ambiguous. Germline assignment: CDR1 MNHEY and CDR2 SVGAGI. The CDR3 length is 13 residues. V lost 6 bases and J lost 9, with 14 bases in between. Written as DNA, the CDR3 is TGTGCCAGCAGGGACGGTGGAATGAAAAAACTGTTTTTT. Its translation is CASRDGGMKKLFF.

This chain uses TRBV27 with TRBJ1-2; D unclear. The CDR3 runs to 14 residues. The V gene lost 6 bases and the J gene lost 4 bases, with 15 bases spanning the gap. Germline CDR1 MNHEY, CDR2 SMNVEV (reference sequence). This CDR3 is CASSPFGVGYGYTF. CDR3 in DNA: TGTGCCAGCAGCCCCTTCGGGGTTGGCTATGGCTACACCTTC.

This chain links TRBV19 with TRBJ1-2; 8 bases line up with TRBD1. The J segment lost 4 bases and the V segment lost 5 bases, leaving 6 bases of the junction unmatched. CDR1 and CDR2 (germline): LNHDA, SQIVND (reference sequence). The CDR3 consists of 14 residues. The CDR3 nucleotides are TGTGCCAGTAGTCTTGGGACAGGCGGCTATGGCTACACCTTC. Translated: CASSLGTGGYGYTF.

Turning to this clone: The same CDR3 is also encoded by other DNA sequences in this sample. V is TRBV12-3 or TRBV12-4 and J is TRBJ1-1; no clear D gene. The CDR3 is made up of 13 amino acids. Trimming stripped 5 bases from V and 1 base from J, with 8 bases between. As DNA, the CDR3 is TGTGCCAGCAGTCGGCAGGAGAACACTGAAGCTTTCTTT. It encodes CASSRQENTEAFF.

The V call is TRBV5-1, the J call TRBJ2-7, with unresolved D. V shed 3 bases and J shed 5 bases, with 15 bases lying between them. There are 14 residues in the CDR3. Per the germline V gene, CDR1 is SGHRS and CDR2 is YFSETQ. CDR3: CASSSRRPGDEQYF. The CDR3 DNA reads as TGCGCCAGCAGCTCCCGACGGCCTGGGGACGAGCAGTACTTC.

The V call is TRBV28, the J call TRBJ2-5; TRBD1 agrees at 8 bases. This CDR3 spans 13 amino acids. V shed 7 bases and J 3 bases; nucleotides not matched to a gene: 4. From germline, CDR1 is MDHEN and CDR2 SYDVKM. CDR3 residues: CASTQGAEETQYF. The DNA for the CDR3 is TGTGCCAGCACCCAGGGGGCAGAAGAGACCCAGTACTTC.

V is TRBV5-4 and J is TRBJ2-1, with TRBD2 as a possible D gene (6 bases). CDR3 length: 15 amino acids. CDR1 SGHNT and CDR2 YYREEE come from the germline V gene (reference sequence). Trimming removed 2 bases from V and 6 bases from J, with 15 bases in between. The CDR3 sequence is CASSFRRGLSNEQFF. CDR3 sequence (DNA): TGTGCCAGCAGCTTTCGGCGGGGTCTCTCCAATGAGCAGTTCTTC.

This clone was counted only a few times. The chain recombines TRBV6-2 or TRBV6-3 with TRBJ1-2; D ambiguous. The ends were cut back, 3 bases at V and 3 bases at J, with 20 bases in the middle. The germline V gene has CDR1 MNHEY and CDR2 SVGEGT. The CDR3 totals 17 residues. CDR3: CASSYEVRRPQDYGYTF. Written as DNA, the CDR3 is TGTGCCAGCAGTTATGAGGTGCGGAGACCGCAAGACTATGGCTACACCTTC.

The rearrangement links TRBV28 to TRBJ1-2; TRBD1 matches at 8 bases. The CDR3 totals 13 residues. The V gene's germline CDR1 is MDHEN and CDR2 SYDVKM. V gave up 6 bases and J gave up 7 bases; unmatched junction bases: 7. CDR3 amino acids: CASSHGQGSGYTF. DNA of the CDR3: TGTGCCAGCAGCCACGGACAGGGAAGTGGCTACACCTTC.

The CDR3 sequence: CASSFGTGRNQPQHF. For the CDR3, the DNA is TGTGCCAGCAGTTTTGGGACAGGGAGGAATCAGCCCCAGCATTTT. The chain employs TRBV28 and TRBJ1-5; 9 nucleotides align to TRBD1. V trimming: 3 bases; J trimming: 4 bases; junction bases outside the gene matches: 4. The germline V gene has CDR1 MDHEN and CDR2 SYDVKM. The CDR3 is made up of 15 amino acids.

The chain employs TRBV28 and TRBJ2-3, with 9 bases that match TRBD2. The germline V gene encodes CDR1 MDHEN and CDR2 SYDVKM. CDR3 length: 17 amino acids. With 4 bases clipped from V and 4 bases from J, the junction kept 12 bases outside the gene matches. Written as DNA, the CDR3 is TGTGCCAGCAGTTCTCCGGGGACTAGCCCCCGGTCAGATACGCAGTATTTT. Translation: CASSSPGTSPRSDTQYF.

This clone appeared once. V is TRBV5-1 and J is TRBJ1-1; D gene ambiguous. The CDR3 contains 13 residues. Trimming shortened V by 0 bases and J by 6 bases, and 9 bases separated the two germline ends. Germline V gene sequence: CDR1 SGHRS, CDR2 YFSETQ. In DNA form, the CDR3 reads TGCGCCAGCAGCTTGGTTCCGGATGCTGAAGCTTTCTTT. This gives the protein CASSLVPDAEAFF.

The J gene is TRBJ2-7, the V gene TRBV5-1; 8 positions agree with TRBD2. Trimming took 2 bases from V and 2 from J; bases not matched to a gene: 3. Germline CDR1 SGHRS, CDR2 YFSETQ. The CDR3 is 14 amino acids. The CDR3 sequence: CASSFGGEAYEQYF. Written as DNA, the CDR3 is TGCGCCAGCAGCTTCGGGGGGGAGGCCTACGAGCAGTACTTC.

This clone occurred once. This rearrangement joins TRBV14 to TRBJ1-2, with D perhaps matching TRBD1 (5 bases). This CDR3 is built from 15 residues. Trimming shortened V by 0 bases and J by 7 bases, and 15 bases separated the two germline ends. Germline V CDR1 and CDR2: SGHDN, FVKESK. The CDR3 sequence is CASSQEFTGGFGYTF. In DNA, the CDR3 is TGTGCCAGCAGCCAAGAGTTTACTGGGGGTTTTGGCTACACCTTC.

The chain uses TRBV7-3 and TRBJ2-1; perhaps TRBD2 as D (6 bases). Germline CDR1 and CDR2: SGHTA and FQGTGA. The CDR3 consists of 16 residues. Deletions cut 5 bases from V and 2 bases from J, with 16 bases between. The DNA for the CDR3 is TGTGCCAGCAGCCAAAGCAGGGAGGTCGCCTACAATGAGCAGTTCTTC. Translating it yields CASSQSREVAYNEQFF.

This chain's CDR3 is CASSYPSISSDYGYTF. CDR3 DNA sequence: TGTGCCAGCAGTTATCCGTCCATAAGTTCGGACTATGGCTACACCTTC. The J gene is TRBJ1-2, the V gene TRBV6-6; D is unresolved. CDR1 MNHNY and CDR2 SVGAGI come from the germline V gene (reference sequence). This CDR3 region has 16 residues. With 3 bases removed from V and 3 bases from J, the gap between germline ends came to 17 bases.

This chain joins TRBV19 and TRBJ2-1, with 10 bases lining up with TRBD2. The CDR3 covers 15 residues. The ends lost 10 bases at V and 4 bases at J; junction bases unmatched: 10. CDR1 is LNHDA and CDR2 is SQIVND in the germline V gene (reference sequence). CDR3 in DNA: TGTGCCACCCATCGTACTAGCGGGGTATACAATGAGCAGTTCTTC. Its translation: CATHRTSGVYNEQFF.

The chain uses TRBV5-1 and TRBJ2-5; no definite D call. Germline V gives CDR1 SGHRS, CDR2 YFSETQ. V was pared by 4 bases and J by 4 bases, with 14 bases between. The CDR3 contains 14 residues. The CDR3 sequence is CASSPRTRGETQYF. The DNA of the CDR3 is TGCGCCAGCAGCCCCCGGACCAGAGGAGAGACCCAGTACTTC. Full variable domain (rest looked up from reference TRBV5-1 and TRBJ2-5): KAGVTQTPRYLIKTRGQQVTLSCSPISGHRSVSWYQQTPGQGLQFLFEYFSETQRNKGNFPGRFSGRQFSNSRSEMNVSTLELGDSALYLCASSPRTRGETQYFGPGTRLLVL.

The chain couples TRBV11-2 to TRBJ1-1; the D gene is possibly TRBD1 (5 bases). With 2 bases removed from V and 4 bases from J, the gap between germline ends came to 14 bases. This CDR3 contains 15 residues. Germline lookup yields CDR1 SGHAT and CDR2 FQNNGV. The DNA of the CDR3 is TGTGCCAGCAGCTTAATGTTAGGGGTGGTCACTGAAGCTTTCTTT. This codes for CASSLMLGVVTEAFF.

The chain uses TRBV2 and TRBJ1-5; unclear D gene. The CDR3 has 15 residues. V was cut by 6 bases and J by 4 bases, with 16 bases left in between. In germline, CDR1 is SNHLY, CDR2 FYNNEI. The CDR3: CASSSTRTVNQPQHF. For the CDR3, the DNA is TGTGCCAGCAGCTCCACCAGAACGGTAAATCAGCCCCAGCATTTT. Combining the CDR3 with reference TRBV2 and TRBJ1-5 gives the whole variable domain EPEVTQTPSHQVTQMGQEVILRCVPISNHLYFYWYRQILGQKVEFLVSFYNNEISEKSEIFDDQFSVERPDGSNFTLKIRSTKLEDSAMYFCASSSTRTVNQPQHFGDGTRLSIL.

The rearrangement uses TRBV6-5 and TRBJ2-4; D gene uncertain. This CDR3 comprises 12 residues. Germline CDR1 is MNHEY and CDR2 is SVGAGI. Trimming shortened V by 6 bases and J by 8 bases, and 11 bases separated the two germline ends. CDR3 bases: TGTGCCAGCAGGAAAGGAAGGGACATTCAGTACTTC. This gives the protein CASRKGRDIQYF.